Reported below is one T cell receptor (beta chain). No cognate antigen has been identified for it. Base quality data are lacking; no much larger clone is found one base away. The data derive from a study of blood T cell repertoires in COVID-19 (dated by TCRdb to 2020 to 2022). As for the study more broadly: Samples from collaborators originated in the United States, Italy and Spain and spanned both the acute and convalescent phases of COVID-19. The material from the prospective study consisted of cDNA or gDNA derived from T cells, B-cell-depleted T cells, or PBMCs. Deeply sampled blood TCRbeta repertoires from subjects exposed to, actively infected with, or recovered from COVID-19 were included in the dataset. The repertoires were released in a freely available public database meant as a resource for research on the immune response to SARS-CoV-2. Samples were obtained from the ongoing ImmuneRACE study (first 160 participants) and from over a thousand subjects provided by 6 global collaborators. A de-identified subject ID, COVID-19 status, age in years and sex were almost always included in the sample metadata. HLA class I and class II types, where available, came from metadata supplied by the sample provider rather than from assay-based typing. Study-wide conclusions, independent of this receptor: The quantity of clinical and demographic metadata differed by source and by participant and was supplied without curation.

The germline V end is reduced by 7 bases and the J end by 4 bases; junction bases left unmatched: 4. Including cysteine and phenylalanine, the CDR3 has 13 amino acids. Only CDR3 DNA remains: 39 bases, in frame from the first base. Sequences SNHLY (CDR1) and FYNNEI (CDR2) are obtained from the germline V gene. The immunoSEQ Assay, a bias-controlled multiplex PCR, was used to amplify TCRbeta CDR3 regions from genomic DNA. From the authors' description of their analysis: The number of nucleated cells in each sample was estimated from the amplification of reference gene primers within the assay. To quantify the absolute abundance of each unique TCRbeta CDR3 rearrangement, sequence reads were collapsed and filtered. For each sample, productive Simpson clonality was calculated as the square root of Simpson's diversity index across productive rearrangements. The immuneACCESS repertoire file appears here via TCRdb, limited to in-frame rearrangements. These files lack a portion of the clones; in checked studies, under half of the deficit traces to unresolved V genes, and the cause of the others is not known. V, J and clone size derive from that table, while D and trimming were established from the DNA sequence. This sample comprises some 38,000 clones, about 90% of them detected only once. Of the sample, around 14% falls within the top ten clones.

The collaborating institutions used their own protocols to collect whole blood in K2EDTA tubes. Collaborator samples were shipped for TCRbeta analysis as frozen whole blood, isolated PBMCs, or DNA extracted from either sample type. The sequence derives from a woman in her twenties or thirties in a cohort sampled during active COVID-19. Specimen: peripheral blood. The sequence is built from TRBV2 and TRBJ2-7; the central 10 bases match TRBD2. The CDR3 reads CASKGLAFYEQYF. The DNA sequence is TGTGCCAGCAAGGGACTAGCGTTTTACGAGCAGTACTTC.